This T cell receptor beta chain was documented in a study of technical replicates of blood from a few donors. This table comes from immunoSEQ multiplex PCR, and its TCRdb copy is limited to in-frame clones, with some not included. The sample includes fewer than 80,000 clones, 80% to 90% of them seen just once. The sample holds a few counts of this clone. The CDR3 spans 13 residues. The junction had 2 bases not matched to a gene; V was cut back by 5 bases and J by 6 bases. This chain uses TRBV5-3 with TRBJ1-6; TRBD1 aligns across 7 bases. TRBV5-3 is reported as an ORF; its role is uncertain. The TCR was taken from a human donor in good health. Some clones in this sample may be carry-over from other donors' samples. What was sequenced was PBMCs. The CDR3 spells CARRGDSNSPLHF. CDR3 sequence (DNA): TGTGCCAGAAGAGGGGACAGTAATTCACCCCTCCACTTT.